The clone carrying this T cell receptor beta chain has just a few counts. No antigen is known for it. This record belongs to a study of Tregs in tolerant kidney transplant recipients. Study-wide results and caveats: For some patients, primers changed over time, blocking nucleotide-level comparison. Expanding Tregs on activated donor B cells appeared to best identify donor-specific TCRbeta clones.

The nonmyeloablative bone marrow transplants came from related graft donors, with transient mixed chimerism. CD4+CD25+CD127- Tregs, CD4+CD25- non-Tregs, CD4 and CD8 cells were sorted. Method: immunoSEQ multiplex PCR; TCRdb's copy keeps in-frame clones and lacks some. The sample consists of about 55,000 clones, around 90% of them appearing once. The sequenced sample was CD8+ T cells from blood (PBMCs), obtained 24 months after the transplant. The origin of this receptor is a human patient who received a combined kidney and bone marrow transplant. The graft donor may have contributed some T cells.

The CDR3 region is CASSALLGLNYEQYF. The CDR3 DNA reads as TGTGCCAGCAGCGCCTTACTGGGACTCAACTACGAGCAGTACTTC. The chain has TRBV7-2 and TRBJ2-7, with D perhaps TRBD2 (6 bases). From germline, CDR1 is SGHTA and CDR2 FQGNSA. There are 15 residues in the CDR3. V was cut by 5 bases and J by 3 bases, with 17 bases left in between.